Below, 8 T cell receptor beta chains from the same sample are listed, as sequenced in a study of T cell responses to AZD1222 COVID-19 vaccine (dated by TCRdb to the early 2020s). The intended sense of this specimen's time point label: baseline before first vaccination. The treatment or condition label here, explained by the study, means: meningococcal conjugate vaccine given as trial control. The method was the immunoSEQ multiplex PCR assay. Here the immuneACCESS table is served through TCRdb, limited to in-frame sequences with V and J called. Missing clones are a known gap in these copies; in checked studies unresolved V genes cover under half, and the rest lacks a known reason. The sample yields roughly 58,000 clones; more than 80% were counted once. The ten largest clones capture approximately 19% of the sample. The material sequenced was peripheral blood, taken on day 0 of MenACWY control vaccination. All receptors come from an adult in good health.

The CDR3 reads CASSFTGNTEAFF. The CDR3 nucleotides read TGTGCCAGCAGCTTCACAGGGAACACTGAAGCTTTCTTT. This sequence joins TRBV7-3 and TRBJ1-1; D possibly corresponds to TRBD1 (5 bases). The V and J ends lost 3 bases and 1 base respectively, with 6 bases between them. Germline loops: CDR1 SGHTA, CDR2 FQGTGA. CDR3 size: 13 residues.

The chain links TRBV27 to TRBJ1-1; the D is unclear. V was shortened by 1 base and J by 0 bases, with 6 bases between the two germline ends. The CDR3 covers 14 residues. CDR1 MNHEY and CDR2 SMNVEV come from the germline V gene (reference sequence). CDR3 nucleotides: TGTGCCAGCAGTTTATGGGCACTGAACACTGAAGCTTTCTTT. Protein product: CASSLWALNTEAFF.

This chain connects TRBV20-1 to TRBJ2-2, with TRBD2 as a possible D gene (5 bases). The V gene lost 3 bases and the J gene lost 6 bases, with 20 bases spanning the gap. Germline values: CDR1 DFQATT, CDR2 SNEGSKA (reference sequence). The CDR3 is 16 residues long. The CDR3 nucleotides are TGCAGTGCTAGTTGGCAGTCCGGGGTTGGGGCCGGGGAGCTGTTTTTT. It translates to CSASWQSGVGAGELFF.

The gene calls are TRBV27 and TRBJ2-5; 7 positions match TRBD1. This CDR3 is built from 17 residues. Per the germline V gene, CDR1 is MNHEY and CDR2 is SMNVEV (reference sequence). J gave up 5 bases and V 5 bases, and 17 bases lay outside the gene matches. The CDR3 bases are TGTGCCAGCAGTACAATAGGGACAGAGGGCTTTGAGGAGACCCAGTACTTC. It encodes CASSTIGTEGFEETQYF.

In this sample, this clone turned up a few times. This chain connects TRBV29-1 to TRBJ2-3; D remains ambiguous. The CDR3 contains 13 residues. CDR1 SQVTM and CDR2 ANQGSEA come from the germline V gene. Trimming took off 4 bases at V and 0 bases at J, with 8 bases between the two ends. CDR3 protein: CSVVRPSTDTQYF. For the CDR3, the DNA is TGCAGCGTTGTACGACCTAGCACAGATACGCAGTATTTT.

The rearrangement joins TRBV7-9 to TRBJ2-7, with D perhaps TRBD1 (5 bases). Trimming removed 5 bases from V and 6 bases from J, with 23 bases in between. The germline V gene has CDR1 SEHNR and CDR2 FQNEAQ (reference sequence). This CDR3 is built from 16 residues. CDR3: CASSARMTRITGEQYF. The CDR3 nucleotides are TGTGCCAGCAGCGCACGGATGACGCGGATAACAGGCGAGCAGTACTTC.

V gene TRBV7-9 combines with J gene TRBJ2-5, with 9 bases that match TRBD2. This CDR3 is 14 amino acids long. V trimming: 5 bases; J trimming: 4 bases; junction bases outside the gene matches: 5. Germline-derived CDR1 and CDR2 are SEHNR and FQNEAQ (reference sequence). CDR3 nucleotides: TGTGCCAGCAGCCCAGGTAGCGGGAGAGAGACCCAGTACTTC. Residues: CASSPGSGRETQYF.

This chain links TRBV5-1 with TRBJ1-6, with TRBD1 matching over 8 bases. CDR1 is SGHRS, CDR2 YFSETQ, per germline. V lost 5 bases to trimming and J lost 7 bases; unmatched junction nucleotides: 5. The CDR3 sequence is 14 residues long. The CDR3 nucleotides are TGCGCCAGCAGGGACAGGGCTAAAAATTCACCCCTCCACTTT. This encodes CASRDRAKNSPLHF.